This T cell receptor (beta chain) was retrieved from a study of blood T cell repertoires in COVID-19. TCRdb keeps only in-frame clones here, not all; method: immunoSEQ multiplex PCR. The table lists some 500,000 clones, approximately 88% of them singletons. V lost 6 bases and J lost 2, with 17 bases in between. The CDR3 totals 15 residues. Germline CDR1 and CDR2: MNHEY and SMNVEV (reference sequence). V and J are TRBV27 and TRBJ2-7, with a tentative D call TRBD2 (6 bases). The sequence was obtained from a middle-aged woman who had recovered from COVID-19. The sequencing sample was made of PBMCs or T cells enriched from blood (not recorded which). In DNA form, the CDR3 reads TGTGCCAGCAGCAAATTACTAGCTGCCGCCTACGAGCAGTACTTC. Encoded protein: CASSKLLAAAYEQYF.